These T cell receptor beta chains were read from a single sample in a study of cytomegalovirus exposure and HLA in healthy donors. Libraries were prepared by immunoSEQ multiplex PCR; TCRdb keeps only in-frame clonotypes and omits some of them. Of 210,000 or so clones in the sample, 76% were seen once. The sequenced sample was PBMCs. These receptors all stem from a man aged 18 to 35 in good health and CMV-seronegative. The CDR3 runs from the conserved cysteine through the conserved F or W. A D gene is named only where the DNA matches it firmly. Clone size appears in some rows only: once, few, many, or a class for an expanded clone.

v_gene	d_gene	abundance	j_gene	CDR3aa	CDR3nt
TRBV7-6	TRBD1	once	TRBJ1-2	CASSPQTGGAFNYTF	TGTGCCAGCAGCCCCCAAACAGGGGGCGCCTTCAACTACACCTTC
TRBV7-9	TRBD2	NA	TRBJ2-1	CSSSQGLAGGDNEQFF	TGTTCCAGCAGCCAAGGACTAGCGGGGGGAGACAATGAGCAGTTCTTC
TRBV27	TRBD1	NA	TRBJ1-6	CASSSHGRGRYGVLHF	TGTGCCAGCAGTTCCCACGGCAGGGGGCGCTATGGGGTTCTCCACTTT
TRBV23-1	TRBD1	NA	TRBJ2-7	CASTQGGQGENEQYF	TGCGCCAGCACTCAGGGGGGACAGGGTGAAAACGAGCAGTACTTC
TRBV27	NA	NA	TRBJ2-5	CASSSYSEGGETQYF	TGTGCCAGCAGTTCTTACAGCGAAGGGGGAGAGACCCAGTACTTC
TRBV7-9	NA	NA	TRBJ1-1	CASSWGHGNTEAFF	TGTGCCAGCAGCTGGGGACACGGGAACACTGAAGCTTTCTTT
TRBV5-1	TRBD2	NA	TRBJ2-2	CASSLDPSGNTGELFF	TGCGCCAGCAGCTTGGATCCTAGCGGTAACACCGGGGAGCTGTTTTTT
TRBV19	TRBD1	NA	TRBJ2-3	CASSATGVRTDTQYF	TGTGCCAGTAGTGCCACAGGGGTCCGCACAGATACGCAGTATTTT
TRBV5-6	NA	few	TRBJ1-2	CASSRRGRDMLGGYTF	TGTGCCAGCAGCCGTAGGGGCAGGGACATGTTGGGTGGCTACACCTTC
TRBV30	TRBD2	once	TRBJ2-5	CAWSVPGLAGGSETQYF	TGTGCCTGGAGTGTACCGGGACTAGCGGGAGGGTCGGAGACCCAGTACTTC
TRBV6-4	TRBD1	few	TRBJ2-3	CASSDTTGGSDTQYF	TGTGCCAGCAGTGATACGACAGGGGGCTCAGATACGCAGTATTTT
TRBV30	TRBD1	once	TRBJ2-2	CAWRKRTGSNTGELFF	TGTGCCTGGAGGAAAAGGACAGGGTCCAACACCGGGGAGCTGTTTTTT
TRBV29-1	NA	NA	TRBJ2-1	CSVGLGVYNEQFF	TGCAGCGTTGGGCTAGGGGTATACAATGAGCAGTTCTTC
TRBV2	NA	NA	TRBJ1-5	CASSADTHQPQHF	TGTGCCAGCAGTGCGGACACTCATCAGCCCCAGCATTTT
TRBV5-1	NA	NA	TRBJ2-1	CASSLGQSLPYNEQFF	TGCGCCAGCAGCTTAGGACAGAGTCTACCCTACAATGAGCAGTTCTTC
TRBV6-1	TRBD2	NA	TRBJ2-1	CASALLAGGNNEQFF	TGTGCCAGCGCCTTACTAGCGGGAGGGAACAATGAGCAGTTCTTC
TRBV5-6	TRBD1	NA	TRBJ1-1	CASSSMMTDRGQMNTEAFF	TGTGCCAGCAGCTCTATGATGACCGACAGGGGTCAAATGAACACTGAAGCTTTCTTT
TRBV11-2	TRBD1	NA	TRBJ1-4	CASSHRTGGSNEKLFF	TGTGCCAGCAGCCATCGGACAGGGGGTTCTAATGAAAAACTGTTTTTT
TRBV2	NA	NA	TRBJ2-3	CASSVQGNTDTQYF	TGTGCCAGCAGCGTACAGGGAAACACAGATACGCAGTATTTT
TRBV30	TRBD2	NA	TRBJ2-3	CAWSLLSGSADTQYF	TGTGCCTGGAGTTTGTTGAGCGGGAGTGCCGATACGCAGTATTTT
TRBV2	TRBD1	NA	TRBJ1-1	CASSDRGRVEAFF	TGTGCCAGCAGTGACAGGGGGCGGGTTGAAGCTTTCTTT
TRBV25-1	NA	NA	TRBJ1-1	CASSAFTGMNTEAFF	TGTGCCAGCAGTGCCTTTACAGGCATGAACACTGAAGCTTTCTTT
TRBV6-1	TRBD1	NA	TRBJ1-2	CASSEDRGLLNYGYTF	TGTGCCAGCAGTGAAGACAGGGGCCTCCTCAACTATGGCTACACCTTC
TRBV6-1	NA	NA	TRBJ2-2	CASKLLQLNTGELFF	TGTGCCAGCAAGCTTTTACAGTTGAACACCGGGGAGCTGTTTTTT
TRBV7-2	NA	NA	TRBJ1-2	CASSPQSNQGHGYTF	TGTGCCAGCAGCCCCCAATCAAATCAGGGGCACGGCTACACCTTC
TRBV30	NA	NA	TRBJ2-7	CAWSRRESSYEQYF	TGTGCCTGGAGTCGGAGGGAGTCATCCTACGAGCAGTACTTC
TRBV18	TRBD2	NA	TRBJ2-7	CASSPTSGPYEQYF	TGTGCCAGCTCGCCAACTAGCGGGCCCTACGAGCAGTACTTC
TRBV15	NA	NA	TRBJ2-1	CATAPSRGAGGEQFF	TGTGCCACCGCGCCGTCTCGGGGGGCTGGTGGAGAGCAGTTCTTC
TRBV7-2	TRBD1	NA	TRBJ1-5	CASSATGTANQPQHF	TGTGCCAGCAGTGCGACCGGGACAGCTAATCAGCCCCAGCATTTT
TRBV10-3	TRBD2	NA	TRBJ2-1	CAISDPLAGGLNEQFF	TGTGCCATCAGTGACCCACTAGCGGGAGGTTTGAATGAGCAGTTCTTC
TRBV9	NA	NA	TRBJ1-4	CASSGWGPNEKLFF	TGTGCCAGCAGCGGGTGGGGGCCTAATGAAAAACTGTTTTTT
TRBV29-1	TRBD1	NA	TRBJ1-1	CSVEATTGGTEAFF	TGCAGCGTTGAAGCGACTACAGGGGGAACTGAAGCTTTCTTT
TRBV7-9	TRBD2	NA	TRBJ2-7	CASSTGLAGDYEQYF	TGTGCCAGCAGCACGGGACTAGCGGGAGACTACGAGCAGTACTTC
TRBV5-6	TRBD1	NA	TRBJ2-1	CASSRTGFDEQFF	TGTGCCAGCAGCAGGACAGGGTTTGATGAGCAGTTCTTC
TRBV5-1	TRBD2	NA	TRBJ2-5	CASSLAGLQETQYF	TGCGCCAGCAGCTTAGCGGGGCTGCAAGAGACCCAGTACTTC
TRBV2	TRBD1	NA	TRBJ2-4	CASSEIAGGNIQYF	TGTGCCAGCAGTGAAATAGCAGGGGGAAACATTCAGTACTTC
TRBV19	NA	NA	TRBJ1-1	CASSIAGSTEAFF	TGTGCCAGTAGTATAGCAGGGTCCACTGAAGCTTTCTTT
TRBV5-1	TRBD2	NA	TRBJ2-7	CASSSGTSGRAYEQYF	TGCGCCAGCAGCTCAGGGACTAGCGGGAGGGCCTACGAGCAGTACTTC
TRBV10-3	TRBD1	NA	TRBJ1-1	CAIRGTGTGNTEAFF	TGTGCCATCAGGGGAACCGGGACAGGGAACACTGAAGCTTTCTTT
TRBV7-2	NA	NA	TRBJ2-7	CASSSTGYEQYF	TGTGCCAGCAGCTCTACAGGTTACGAGCAGTACTTC
TRBV19	NA	NA	TRBJ2-6	CASSIRGTGANVLTF	TGTGCCAGTAGTATTAGGGGAACTGGGGCCAACGTCCTGACTTTC
TRBV11-2	NA	few	TRBJ1-1	CASSLTTGNTEAFF	TGTGCCAGCAGCCTAACGACAGGGAACACTGAAGCTTTCTTT
TRBV19	NA	NA	TRBJ1-4	CASSTHLTEPTNEKLFF	TGTGCCAGTAGCACTCACTTGACAGAACCAACTAATGAAAAACTGTTTTTT